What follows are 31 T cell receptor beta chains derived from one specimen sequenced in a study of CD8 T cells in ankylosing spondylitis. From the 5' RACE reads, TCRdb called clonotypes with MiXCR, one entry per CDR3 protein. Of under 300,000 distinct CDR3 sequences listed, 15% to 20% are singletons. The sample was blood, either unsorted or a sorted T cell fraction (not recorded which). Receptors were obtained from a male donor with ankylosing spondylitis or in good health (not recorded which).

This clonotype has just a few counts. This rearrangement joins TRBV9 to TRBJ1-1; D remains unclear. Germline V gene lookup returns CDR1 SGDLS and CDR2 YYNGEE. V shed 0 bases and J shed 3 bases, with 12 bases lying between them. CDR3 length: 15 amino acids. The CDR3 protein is CASSVASIGYTEAFF. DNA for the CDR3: TGTGCCAGCAGCGTAGCTAGCATCGGGTACACTGAAGCTTTCTTT.

The CDR3 sequence: CSAKGLAGVSYEQYF. In DNA form, the CDR3 reads TGCAGTGCTAAGGGACTAGCGGGAGTATCCTACGAGCAGTACTTC. This chain links TRBV20-1 with TRBJ2-7; 14 nucleotides line up with TRBD2. The CDR3 runs 15 residues. CDR1 and CDR2 (germline): DFQATT, SNEGSKA (reference sequence). V lost 4 bases and J lost 1; bases outside the gene matches: 3.

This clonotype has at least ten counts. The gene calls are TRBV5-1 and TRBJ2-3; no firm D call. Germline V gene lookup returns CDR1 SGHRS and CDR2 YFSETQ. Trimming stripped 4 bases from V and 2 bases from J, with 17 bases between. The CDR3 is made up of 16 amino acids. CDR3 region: CASSRRLSEITDTQYF. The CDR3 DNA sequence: TGCGCCAGCAGCCGCCGGCTGTCGGAGATCACAGATACGCAGTATTTT.

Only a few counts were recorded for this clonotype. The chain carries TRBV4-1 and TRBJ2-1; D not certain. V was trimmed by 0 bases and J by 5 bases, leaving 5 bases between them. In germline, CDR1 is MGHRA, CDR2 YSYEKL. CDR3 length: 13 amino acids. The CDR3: CASSQELNNEQFF. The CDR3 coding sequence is TGCGCCAGCAGCCAAGAACTAAACAATGAGCAGTTCTTC.

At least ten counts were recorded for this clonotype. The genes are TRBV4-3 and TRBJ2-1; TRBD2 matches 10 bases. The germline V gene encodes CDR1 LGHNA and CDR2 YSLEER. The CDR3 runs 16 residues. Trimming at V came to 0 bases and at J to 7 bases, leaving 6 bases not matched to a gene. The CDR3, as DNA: TGCGCCAGCAGCCAAGATGCTAGCGGGAGTAATAATGAGCAGTTCTTC. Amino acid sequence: CASSQDASGSNNEQFF.

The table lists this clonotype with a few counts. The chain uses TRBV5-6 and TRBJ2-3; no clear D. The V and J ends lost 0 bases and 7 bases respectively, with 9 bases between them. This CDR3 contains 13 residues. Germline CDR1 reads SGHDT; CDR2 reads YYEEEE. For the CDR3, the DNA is TGTGCCAGCAGCTTGGCCGAGGCCCATACGCAGTATTTT. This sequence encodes CASSLAEAHTQYF.

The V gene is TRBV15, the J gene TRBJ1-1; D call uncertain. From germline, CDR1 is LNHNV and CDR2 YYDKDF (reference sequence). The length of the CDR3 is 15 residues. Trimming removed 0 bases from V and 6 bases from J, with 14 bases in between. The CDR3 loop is CATSRDRTTGAEAFF. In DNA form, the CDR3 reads TGTGCCACCAGCAGAGATCGGACCACTGGCGCTGAAGCTTTCTTT.

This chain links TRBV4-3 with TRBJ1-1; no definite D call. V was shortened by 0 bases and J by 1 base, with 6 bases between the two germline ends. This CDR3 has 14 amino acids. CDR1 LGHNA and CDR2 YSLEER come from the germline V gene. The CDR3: CASSQELGNTEAFF. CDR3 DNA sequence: TGCGCCAGCAGCCAAGAGCTCGGGAACACTGAAGCTTTCTTT.

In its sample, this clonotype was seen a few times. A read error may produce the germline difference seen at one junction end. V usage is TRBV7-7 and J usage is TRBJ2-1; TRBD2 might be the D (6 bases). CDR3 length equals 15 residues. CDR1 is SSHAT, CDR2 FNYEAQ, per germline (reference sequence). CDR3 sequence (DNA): TGTGCTAGCAGCTTAGGGCCAGCGGGCTACAATGAGCAGTTCTTC. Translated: CASSLGPAGYNEQFF.

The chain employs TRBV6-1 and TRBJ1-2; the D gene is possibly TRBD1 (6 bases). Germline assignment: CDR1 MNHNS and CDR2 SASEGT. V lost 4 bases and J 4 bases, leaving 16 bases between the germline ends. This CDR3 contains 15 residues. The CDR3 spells CASSASTGPGYGYTF. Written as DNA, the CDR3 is TGTGCCAGCAGTGCTTCGACAGGACCAGGCTATGGCTACACCTTC.

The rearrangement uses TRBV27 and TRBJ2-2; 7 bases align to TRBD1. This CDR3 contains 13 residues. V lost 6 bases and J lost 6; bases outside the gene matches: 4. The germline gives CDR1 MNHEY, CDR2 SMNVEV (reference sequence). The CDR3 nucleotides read TGTGCCAGCAGGCAGAGGGGGCCCGGGGAGCTGTTTTTT. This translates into CASRQRGPGELFF.

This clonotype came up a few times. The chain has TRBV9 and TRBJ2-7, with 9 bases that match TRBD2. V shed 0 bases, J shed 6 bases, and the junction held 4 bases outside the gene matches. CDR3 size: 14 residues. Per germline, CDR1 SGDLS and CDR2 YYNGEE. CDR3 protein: CASSVEGLAGEQYF. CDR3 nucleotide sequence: TGTGCCAGCAGCGTAGAGGGACTAGCCGGCGAGCAGTACTTC.

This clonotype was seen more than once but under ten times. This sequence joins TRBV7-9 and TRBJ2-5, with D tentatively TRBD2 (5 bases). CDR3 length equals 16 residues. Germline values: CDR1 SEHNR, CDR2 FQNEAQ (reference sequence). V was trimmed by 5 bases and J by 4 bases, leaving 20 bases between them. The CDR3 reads CASSPPGMGITETQYF. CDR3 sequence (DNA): TGTGCCAGCAGCCCACCCGGGATGGGTATCACAGAGACCCAGTACTTC.

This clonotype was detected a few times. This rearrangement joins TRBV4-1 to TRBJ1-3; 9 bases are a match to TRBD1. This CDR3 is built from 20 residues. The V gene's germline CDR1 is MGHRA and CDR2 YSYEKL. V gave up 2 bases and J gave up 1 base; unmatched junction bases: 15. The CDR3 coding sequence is TGCGCCAGCAGCCAACTCGCCGGGACAGGGATTACCCTTTCTGGAAACACCATATATTTT. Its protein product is CASSQLAGTGITLSGNTIYF.

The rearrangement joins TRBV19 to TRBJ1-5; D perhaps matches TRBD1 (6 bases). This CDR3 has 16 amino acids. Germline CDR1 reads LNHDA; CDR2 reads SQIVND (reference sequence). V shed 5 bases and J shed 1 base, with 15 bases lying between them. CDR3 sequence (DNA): TGTGCCAGTAGTCTACAGGGAGAAGGGAGCAATCAGCCCCAGCATTTT. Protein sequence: CASSLQGEGSNQPQHF.

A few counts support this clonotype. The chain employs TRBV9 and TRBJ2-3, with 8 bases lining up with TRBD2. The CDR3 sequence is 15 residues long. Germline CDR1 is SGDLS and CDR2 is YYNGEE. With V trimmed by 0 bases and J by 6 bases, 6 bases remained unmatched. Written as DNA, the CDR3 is TGTGCCAGCAGCGTAGTTGGACTAGCAGCTGATACGCAGTATTTT. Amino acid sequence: CASSVVGLAADTQYF. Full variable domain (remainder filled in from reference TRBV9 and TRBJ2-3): DSGVTQTPKHLITATGQRVTLRCSPRSGDLSVYWYQQSLDQGLQFLIQYYNGEERAKGNILERFSAQQFPDLHSELNLSSLELGDSALYFCASSVVGLAADTQYFGPGTRLTVL.

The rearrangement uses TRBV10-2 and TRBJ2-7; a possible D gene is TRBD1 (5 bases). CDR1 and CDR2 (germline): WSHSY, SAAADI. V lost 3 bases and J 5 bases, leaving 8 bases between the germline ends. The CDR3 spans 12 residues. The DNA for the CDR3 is TGCGCCAGCAGTGACAGGGCGGACGAGCAGTACTTC. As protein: CASSDRADEQYF.

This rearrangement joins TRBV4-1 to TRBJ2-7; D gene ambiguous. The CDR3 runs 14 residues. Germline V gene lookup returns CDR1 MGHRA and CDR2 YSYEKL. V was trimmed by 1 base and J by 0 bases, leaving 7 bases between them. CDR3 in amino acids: CASSQVTDSYEQYF. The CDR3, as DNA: TGCGCCAGCAGCCAAGTGACGGACTCCTACGAGCAGTACTTC.

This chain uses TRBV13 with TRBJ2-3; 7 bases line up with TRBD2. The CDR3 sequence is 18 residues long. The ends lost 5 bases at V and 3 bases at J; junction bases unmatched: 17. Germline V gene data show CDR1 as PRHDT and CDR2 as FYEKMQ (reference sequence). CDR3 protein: CASSGGDATREITDTQYF. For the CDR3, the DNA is TGTGCCAGCAGCGGGGGGGACGCAACCCGAGAAATAACAGATACGCAGTATTTT.

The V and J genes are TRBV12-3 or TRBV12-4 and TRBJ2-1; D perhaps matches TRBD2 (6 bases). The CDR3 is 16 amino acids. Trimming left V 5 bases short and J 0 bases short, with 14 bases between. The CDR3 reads CASSPSGGSSYNEQFF. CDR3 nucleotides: TGTGCCAGCAGTCCCTCCGGGGGAAGCTCCTACAATGAGCAGTTCTTC.

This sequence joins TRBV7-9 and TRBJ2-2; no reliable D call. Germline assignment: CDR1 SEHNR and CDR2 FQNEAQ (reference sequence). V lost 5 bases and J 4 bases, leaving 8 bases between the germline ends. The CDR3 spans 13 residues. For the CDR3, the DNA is TGTGCCAGCAGCCCCGTTTCCACCGGGGAGCTGTTTTTT. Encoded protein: CASSPVSTGELFF.

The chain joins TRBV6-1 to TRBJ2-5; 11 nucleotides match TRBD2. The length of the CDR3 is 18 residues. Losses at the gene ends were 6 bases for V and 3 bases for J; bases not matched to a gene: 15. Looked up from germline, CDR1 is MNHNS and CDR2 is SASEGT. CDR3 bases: TGTGCCAGCAGGAACTCCGGGACTAGCGGTCCTAAAGAAGAGACCCAGTACTTC. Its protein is CASRNSGTSGPKEETQYF.

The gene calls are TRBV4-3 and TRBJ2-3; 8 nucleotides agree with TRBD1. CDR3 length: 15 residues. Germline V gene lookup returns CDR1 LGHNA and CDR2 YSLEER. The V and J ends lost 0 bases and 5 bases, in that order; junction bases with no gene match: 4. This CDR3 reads CASSQDPRGQDTQYF. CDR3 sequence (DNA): TGCGCCAGCAGCCAAGATCCCAGGGGGCAAGATACGCAGTATTTT.

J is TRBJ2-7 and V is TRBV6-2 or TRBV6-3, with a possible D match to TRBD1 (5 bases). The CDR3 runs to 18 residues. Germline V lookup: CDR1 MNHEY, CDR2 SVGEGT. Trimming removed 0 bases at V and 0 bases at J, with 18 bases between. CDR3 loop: CASSYSIVMTASSYEQYF. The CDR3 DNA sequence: TGTGCCAGCAGTTACTCGATCGTAATGACAGCGAGCTCCTACGAGCAGTACTTC.

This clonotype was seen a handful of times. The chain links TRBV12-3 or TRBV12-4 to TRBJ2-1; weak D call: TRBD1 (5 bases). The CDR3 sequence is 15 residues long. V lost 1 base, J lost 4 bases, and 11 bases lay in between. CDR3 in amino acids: CASSLGGAVYNEQFF. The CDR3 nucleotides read TGTGCCAGCAGTTTAGGTGGGGCAGTTTACAATGAGCAGTTCTTC.

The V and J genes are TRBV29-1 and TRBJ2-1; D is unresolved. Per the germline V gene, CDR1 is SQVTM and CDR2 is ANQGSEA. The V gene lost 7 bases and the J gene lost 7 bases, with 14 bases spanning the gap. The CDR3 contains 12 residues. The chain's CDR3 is CSARHLGNEQFF. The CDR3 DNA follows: TGCAGCGCCCGACATCTAGGAAATGAGCAGTTCTTC.

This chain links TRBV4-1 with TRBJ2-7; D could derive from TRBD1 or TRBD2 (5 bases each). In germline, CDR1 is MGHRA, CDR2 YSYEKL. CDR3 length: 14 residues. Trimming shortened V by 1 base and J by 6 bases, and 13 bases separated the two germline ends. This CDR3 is CASSQGRGGSEQYF. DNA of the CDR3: TGCGCCAGCAGCCAAGGACGGGGCGGCTCCGAGCAGTACTTC.

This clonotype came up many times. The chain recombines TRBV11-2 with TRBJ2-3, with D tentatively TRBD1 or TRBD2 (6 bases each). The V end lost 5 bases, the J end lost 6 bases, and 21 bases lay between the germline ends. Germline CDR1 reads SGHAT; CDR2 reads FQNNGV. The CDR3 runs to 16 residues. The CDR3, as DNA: TGTGCCAGCAGCCCCTCCCTAGGAGGGGGGATGGATACGCAGTATTTT. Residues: CASSPSLGGGMDTQYF. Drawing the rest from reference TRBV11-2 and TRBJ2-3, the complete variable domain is EAGVAQSPRYKIIEKRQSVAFWCNPISGHATLYWYQQILGQGPKLLIQFQNNGVVDDSQLPKDRFSAERLKGVDSTLKIQPAKLEDSAVYLCASSPSLGGGMDTQYFGPGTRLTVL.

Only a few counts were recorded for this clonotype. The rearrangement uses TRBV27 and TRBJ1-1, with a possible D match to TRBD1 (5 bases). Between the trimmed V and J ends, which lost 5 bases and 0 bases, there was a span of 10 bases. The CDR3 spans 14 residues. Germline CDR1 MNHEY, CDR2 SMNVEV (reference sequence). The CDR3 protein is CASSRGRLNTEAFF. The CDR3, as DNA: TGTGCCAGCAGTCGGGGACGGCTGAACACTGAAGCTTTCTTT.

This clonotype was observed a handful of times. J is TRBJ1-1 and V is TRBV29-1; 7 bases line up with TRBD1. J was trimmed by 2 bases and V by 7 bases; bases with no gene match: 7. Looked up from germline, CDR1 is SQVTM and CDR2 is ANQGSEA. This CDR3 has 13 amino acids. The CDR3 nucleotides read TGCAGCGGCGAACAGGGGTCAAACACTGAAGCTTTCTTT. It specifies CSGEQGSNTEAFF.

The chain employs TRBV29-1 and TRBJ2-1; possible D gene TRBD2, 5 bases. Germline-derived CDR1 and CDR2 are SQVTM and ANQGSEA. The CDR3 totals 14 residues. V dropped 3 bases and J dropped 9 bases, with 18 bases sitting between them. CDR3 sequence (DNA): TGCAGCGTTGAGTTGCGGCTCCACCGGGGTGAGCAGTTCTTC. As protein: CSVELRLHRGEQFF.